A single sample gave rise to the 11 T cell receptor beta chains below, sequenced in a study of control samples from healthy donors and cancer patients (dated by TCRdb to 2020 to 2022). The library was built by means of the immunoSEQ multiplex PCR assay. TCRdb holds this immuneACCESS table with in-frame rearrangements only. Some clones are missing; in checked studies, unresolved V genes explain under half, and the rest has no known cause. A total of approximately 150,000 clones appear in this sample, approximately 86% of them only once. The top ten clones comprise under 2% of the sample. Sequences were obtained from blood. Receptor source: a man between 18 and 35 years old in good health.

This rearrangement joins TRBV10-3 to TRBJ1-3, with 10 positions matching TRBD1. This CDR3 is 14 amino acids long. CDR1 and CDR2 (germline): ENHRY, SYGVKD. Losses at the gene ends were 4 bases for V and 6 bases for J; bases not matched to a gene: 3. CDR3 bases: TGTGCCATCAGTGCCGGGACAGGGGAAAACACCATATATTTT. It translates to CAISAGTGENTIYF.

The chain joins TRBV7-2 to TRBJ1-2, with TRBD1 identical over 7 bases. The CDR3 runs to 13 residues. Per the germline V gene, CDR1 is SGHTA and CDR2 is FQGNSA. V trimming: 3 bases; J trimming: 4 bases; junction bases outside the gene matches: 2. The CDR3 sequence is CASSFDRAYGYTF. For the CDR3, the DNA is TGTGCCAGCAGCTTCGACAGGGCCTATGGCTACACCTTC.

The rearrangement joins TRBV7-9 to TRBJ2-7; no firm D call. The germline V gene encodes CDR1 SEHNR and CDR2 FQNEAQ (reference sequence). The V end was cut by 5 bases, the J end by 4 bases, with 6 bases between. This CDR3 region has 11 residues. This CDR3 is CASSIAYEQYF. The CDR3 DNA reads TGTGCCAGCAGCATCGCTTACGAGCAGTACTTC.

V usage is TRBV6-2 or TRBV6-3 and J usage is TRBJ2-1, with D tentatively TRBD1 or TRBD2 (5 bases each). The ends were cut back, 6 bases at V and 6 bases at J, with 12 bases in the middle. The CDR3 consists of 13 residues. Germline V CDR1 and CDR2: MNHEY, SVGEGT. CDR3 sequence: CASSTGPLNEQFF. DNA for the CDR3: TGTGCCAGCAGCACGGGACCGCTCAATGAGCAGTTCTTC.

The chain links TRBV6-2 or TRBV6-3 to TRBJ2-7; no reliable D call. CDR1 and CDR2 from the germline V gene are MNHEY and SVGEGT. The CDR3 totals 11 residues. Trimming left V 6 bases short and J 2 bases short, with 5 bases between. CDR3: CASSQAYEQYF. In nucleotides, the CDR3 is TGTGCCAGCAGCCAGGCCTACGAGCAGTACTTC.

The chain uses TRBV4-1 and TRBJ1-2; tentatively, D is TRBD1 (5 bases). CDR1 is MGHRA, CDR2 YSYEKL, per germline. CDR3 length: 14 amino acids. Trimming removed 4 bases from V and 5 bases from J, with 14 bases in between. The CDR3 here is CASSRTSGIYGYTF. The CDR3, as DNA: TGCGCCAGCAGCCGAACCTCAGGGATTTATGGCTACACCTTC.

The chain recombines TRBV7-2 with TRBJ1-2, with 7 bases aligning to TRBD1. The length of the CDR3 is 17 residues. CDR1 and CDR2 (germline): SGHTA, FQGNSA. Trimming at V came to 5 bases and at J to 4 bases, leaving 16 bases not matched to a gene. CDR3 coding DNA: TGTGCCAGCAGCCGGCAACTTGGACAGGCGGGGAGCTATGGCTACACCTTC. Translation: CASSRQLGQAGSYGYTF.

The rearrangement joins TRBV30 to TRBJ2-5; D gene uncertain. This CDR3 region has 13 residues. Trimming took off 2 bases at V and 6 bases at J, with 13 bases between the two ends. Germline loops: CDR1 GTSNPN, CDR2 SVGIG (reference sequence). CDR3 loop: CAWSQKAAKTQYF. For the CDR3, the DNA is TGTGCCTGGAGTCAGAAGGCTGCGAAGACCCAGTACTTC.

This clone has just one count. J is TRBJ2-7 and V is TRBV7-8, with 7 bases fitting TRBD1. Looked up from germline, CDR1 is SGHVS and CDR2 is FQNEAQ. The CDR3 spans 14 residues. V gave up 5 bases and J gave up 0 bases; unmatched junction bases: 4. CDR3 region: CASSQGQISYEQYF. The CDR3 DNA reads TGTGCCAGCAGCCAGGGACAGATCTCCTACGAGCAGTACTTC.

The rearrangement joins TRBV5-1 to TRBJ2-2; D unclear. The V and J ends lost 2 bases and 0 bases respectively, with 8 bases between them. Germline values: CDR1 SGHRS, CDR2 YFSETQ. The CDR3 extends over 15 amino acids. Here the CDR3 DNA reads TGCGCCAGCAGCTTTGAGTTGGCGAACACCGGGGAGCTGTTTTTT. Residues: CASSFELANTGELFF.

The rearrangement uses TRBV5-1 and TRBJ2-7; a weak D match, TRBD1 (6 bases). The CDR3 is 16 residues long. Germline CDR1 SGHRS, CDR2 YFSETQ. Between the trimmed V and J ends, which lost 4 bases and 4 bases, there was a span of 21 bases. This CDR3 is CASSLGTNVGGYEQYF. CDR3 in DNA: TGCGCCAGCAGCCTGGGTACGAATGTAGGGGGATACGAGCAGTACTTC.